The source of this T cell receptor beta chain is a study of blood T cells in healthy people across ages. Broader study findings: Across the age range, TCR beta diversity per million T cells fell in a roughly linear way. No one knew whether donors had CMV, which possibly confounded expanded clonotype changes.

Russia was home to the donors, healthy Caucasian individuals aged roughly 6 to 100. Peripheral blood from each donor was collected in a volume of about 10 milliliters. PCR was performed a second time for roughly 7 to 12 cycles using a sample-barcoded 5' primer and a J-beta primer mix. TCRdb re-analysed the 5' RACE reads in MiXCR, keeping a single row per CDR3 protein. The repertoire consists of around 790,000 distinct CDR3 sequences, with around two fifths occurring once and the leading ten covering around 21%. Regarding this clonotype: Its antigen is not identified.

The receptor comes from a man between 60 and 70 years old in good health. Sequencing was carried out using blood.

CDR3 sequence (DNA): TGTGCCAGCAGCGTGGGGCCCATGTCCTACGAGCAGTACTTC. Its protein product is CASSVGPMSYEQYF. This rearrangement joins TRBV9 to TRBJ2-7, with D possibly matching TRBD1 (5 bases). Trimming stripped 2 bases from V and 1 base from J, with 10 bases between. CDR1 is SGDLS and CDR2 is YYNGEE in the germline V gene. The CDR3 totals 14 residues.